This T cell receptor (beta chain) was recorded in a study of tumor-infiltrating lymphocytes in primary liver carcinoma. About the research overall: Staging placed the tumors at T1-T3 N0M0, and they measured roughly 4.2 to 10 cm across.

The investigators made TCR beta cDNA from around 540 ng total RNA, using a constant-region primer. Library construction for TCR beta comprised three nested multiplex PCR rounds performed with slightly modified ARM-PCR. Researchers ran the first two PCR rounds for ten to eleven cycles each with TRBV1-TRBV30 forward primers and a C-beta reverse primer. TCRdb itself ran the multiplex PCR reads through MiXCR, one entry per CDR3 protein. The sample holds tens of thousands of distinct CDR3 sequences, roughly 70% seen once. The study, taken as a whole, reports: Relative to tumor region pairs, the tumor-adjacent and tumor-blood pairs showed overlap that was lower.

This CDR3 is built from 12 residues. Germline V gene sequence: CDR1 SGHVS, CDR2 FQNEAQ. Co-extracted RNA and DNA came from roughly 20-30 mg of unsorted bulk tissue. Of note for this clonotype: The target antigen is unknown. At one of its ends the junction is not consistent with the germline gene, which may arise from a read error.

The V gene is TRBV7-8, the J gene TRBJ2-3; no clear D. The TCR comes from a man between 40 and 49 years old with primary liver carcinoma and hepatitis B virus infection. Sequenced material: liver tumor tissue from sampling region 2. The subset was: tumor region T2, inferior pole. CDR3 in amino acids: CASSPPSDTQYF. In DNA, the CDR3 is TGTGCCAGCAGCCCCCCCTCAGATACACAGTATTTT.